This T cell receptor (beta chain) was documented in a study of T-cell memory formation after mild COVID-19. In regard to this clonotype: Its antigen is unknown.

General observations from the study: Cross-reactive memory apparently joined, as some responding clones appeared in pre-infection memory. Researchers report contracting CD4+ clones mostly in CM and EM, with CD8+ clones in EMRA.

The CDR3 is 13 amino acids. The V gene's germline CDR1 is KGHDR and CDR2 SFDVKD. The V end was cut by 3 bases, the J end by 0 bases, with 2 bases between. Constant-segment-primed 5'RACE gave TCR alpha and TCR beta cDNA libraries with sample barcodes and UMIs. TCRdb called the 5' RACE reads again in MiXCR, with one record for every CDR3 protein. The data hold around 300,000 distinct CDR3 sequences, with around 13% observed a single time. V usage is TRBV24-1 and J usage is TRBJ1-3; no reliable D call. This sequence was found in a young man who had mild COVID-19 (a few samples of this study predate the infection). Cell type and time point are not known. Specimen: PBMCs or a T cell subset sorted from them (not recorded which). The chain's CDR3 is CATSDISGNTIYF. The CDR3, as DNA: TGTGCCACCAGTGATATCTCTGGAAACACCATATATTTT.